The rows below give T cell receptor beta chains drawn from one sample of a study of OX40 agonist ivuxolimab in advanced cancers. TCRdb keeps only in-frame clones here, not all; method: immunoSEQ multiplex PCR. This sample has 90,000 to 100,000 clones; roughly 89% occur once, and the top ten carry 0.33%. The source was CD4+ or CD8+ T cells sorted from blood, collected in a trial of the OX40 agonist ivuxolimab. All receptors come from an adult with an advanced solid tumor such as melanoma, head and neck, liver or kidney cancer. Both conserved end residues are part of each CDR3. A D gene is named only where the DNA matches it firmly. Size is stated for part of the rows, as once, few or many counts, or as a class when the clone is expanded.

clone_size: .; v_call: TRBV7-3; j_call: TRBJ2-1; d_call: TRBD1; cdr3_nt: TGTGCCAGCAGCCGGGACAGGGGGAACAATGAGCAGTTCTTC; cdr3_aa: CASSRDRGNNEQFF
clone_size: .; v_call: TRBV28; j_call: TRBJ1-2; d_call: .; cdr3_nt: TGTGCCAGCAGTATGTACAGGGCAAGAGGCTACACCTTC; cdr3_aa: CASSMYRARGYTF
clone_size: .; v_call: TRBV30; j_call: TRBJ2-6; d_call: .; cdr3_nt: TGTGCCTTCACGGGACTGAGGGTCTCTGGGGCCAACGTCCTGACTTTC; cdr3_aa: CAFTGLRVSGANVLTF
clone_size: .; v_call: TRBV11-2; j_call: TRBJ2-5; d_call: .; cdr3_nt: TGTGCCAGCAGCGAGATCAGGGCACGGGAGACCCAGTACTTC; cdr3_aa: CASSEIRARETQYF
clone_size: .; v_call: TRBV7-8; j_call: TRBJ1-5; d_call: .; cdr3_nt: TGTGCCAGCAGCTTAGCGATAAGTGTACTCCCTAGCAATCAGCCCCAGCATTTT; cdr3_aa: CASSLAISVLPSNQPQHF
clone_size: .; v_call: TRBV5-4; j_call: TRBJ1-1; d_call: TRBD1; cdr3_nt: TGTGCCAGCAGCGCGGACAGGGCATCGACTGAAGCTTTCTTT; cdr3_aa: CASSADRASTEAFF
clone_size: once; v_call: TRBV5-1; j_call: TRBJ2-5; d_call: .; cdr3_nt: TGCGCCAGCAGCTTGGTACCAGGGGAAGAGACCCAGTACTTC; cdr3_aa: CASSLVPGEETQYF
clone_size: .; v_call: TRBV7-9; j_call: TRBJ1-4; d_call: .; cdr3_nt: TGTGCCAGCAGCTTCTTCTCCGCAGGGCGGAATGAAAAACTGTTTTTT; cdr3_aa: CASSFFSAGRNEKLFF
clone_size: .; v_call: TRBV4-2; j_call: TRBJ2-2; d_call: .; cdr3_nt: TGTGCCAGCAGCCGAACAGGACAGAACACCGGGGAGCTGTTTTTT; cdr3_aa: CASSRTGQNTGELFF
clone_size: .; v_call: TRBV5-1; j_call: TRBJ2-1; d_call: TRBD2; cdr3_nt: TGCGCCAGCAGCTTGTCTCTAGCGGGAGCGGGGGGGCAGTTCTTC; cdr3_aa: CASSLSLAGAGGQFF
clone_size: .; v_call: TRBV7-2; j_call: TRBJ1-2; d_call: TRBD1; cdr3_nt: TGTGCCAGCAGGGGGACAGAACTAAACTATGGCTACACCTTC; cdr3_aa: CASRGTELNYGYTF
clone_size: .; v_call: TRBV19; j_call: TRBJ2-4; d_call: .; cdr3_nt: TGTGCCAGTAGTCCGACTACCATAGCCAAAAACATTCAGTACTTC; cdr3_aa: CASSPTTIAKNIQYF
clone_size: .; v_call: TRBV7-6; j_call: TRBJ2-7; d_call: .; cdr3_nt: TGTGCCAGCAGCGACATAGGCTACGAGCAGTACTTC; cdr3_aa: CASSDIGYEQYF
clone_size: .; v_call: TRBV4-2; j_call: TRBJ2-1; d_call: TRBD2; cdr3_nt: TGTGCCAGCAGCCAACGGGAGGGCCGATATGAGCAGTTCTTC; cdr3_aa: CASSQREGRYEQFF
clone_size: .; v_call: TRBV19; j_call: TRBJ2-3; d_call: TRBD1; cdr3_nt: TGTGCCAGTAGTAGGGACAGGGGCTCAGATACGCAGTATTTT; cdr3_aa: CASSRDRGSDTQYF
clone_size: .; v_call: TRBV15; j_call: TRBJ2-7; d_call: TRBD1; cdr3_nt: TGTGCCACCAGCAGGGGGACAGGGGGCTCCTACGAGCAGTACTTC; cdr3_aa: CATSRGTGGSYEQYF
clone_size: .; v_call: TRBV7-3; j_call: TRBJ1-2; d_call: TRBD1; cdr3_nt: TGTGCCAGCAGCCTCAGGGGGACAGGGAGGTTCGATGGCTACACCTTC; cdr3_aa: CASSLRGTGRFDGYTF
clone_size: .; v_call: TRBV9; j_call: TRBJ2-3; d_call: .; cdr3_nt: TGTGCCAGCAGCCCCGCCACCAGGCCTAGCACAGATACGCAGTATTTT; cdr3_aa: CASSPATRPSTDTQYF
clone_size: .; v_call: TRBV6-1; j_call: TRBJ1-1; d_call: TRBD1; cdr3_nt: TGTGCCAGCAGTGAATCTGGCAGGGGGTCGGAAGCTTTCTTT; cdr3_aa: CASSESGRGSEAFF
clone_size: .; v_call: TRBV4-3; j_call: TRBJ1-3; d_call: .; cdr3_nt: TGCGCCAGCAGCCAAGTCAGGGGATCTGGAAACACCATATATTTT; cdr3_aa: CASSQVRGSGNTIYF
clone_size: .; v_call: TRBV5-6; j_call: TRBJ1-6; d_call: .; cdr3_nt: TGTGCCAGCAGCTTGGGGGGAGGGTTTAATTCACCCCTCCACTTT; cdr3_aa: CASSLGGGFNSPLHF
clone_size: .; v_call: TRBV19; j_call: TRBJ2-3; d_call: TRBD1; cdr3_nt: TGTGCCAGTAGTAGGACTCCGGGACAGGCCCAGGATACGCAGTATTTT; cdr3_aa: CASSRTPGQAQDTQYF
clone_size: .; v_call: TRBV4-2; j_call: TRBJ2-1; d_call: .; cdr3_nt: TGTGCCAGCAGCCAAGGGGGGGAGTTCAGGAATGAGCAGTTCTTC; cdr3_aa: CASSQGGEFRNEQFF
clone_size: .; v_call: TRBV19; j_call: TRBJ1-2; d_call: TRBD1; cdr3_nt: TGTGCCAGTAGTGTAAGACCGGGACAGTTCCTGGCTAACTATGGCTACACCTTC; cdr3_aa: CASSVRPGQFLANYGYTF
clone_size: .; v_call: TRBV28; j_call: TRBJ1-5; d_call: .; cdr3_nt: TGTGCCAGCAGTTTGCTGACGTTCCTGGGAGATCAGCCCCAGCATTTT; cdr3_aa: CASSLLTFLGDQPQHF
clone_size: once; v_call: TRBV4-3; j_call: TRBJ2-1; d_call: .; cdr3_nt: TGCGCCAGCAGCCAAGAGCCAGGGAATGAGCAGTTCTTC; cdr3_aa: CASSQEPGNEQFF
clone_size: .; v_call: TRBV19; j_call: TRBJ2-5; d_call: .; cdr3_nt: TGTGCCAGTAGTAGCGTCGCCGGCGAGACCCAGTACTTC; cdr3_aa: CASSSVAGETQYF
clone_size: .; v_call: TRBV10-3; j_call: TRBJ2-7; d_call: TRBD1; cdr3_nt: TGTGCCATCACCGACAGGGGACAGTCCTACGAGCAGTACTTC; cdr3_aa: CAITDRGQSYEQYF
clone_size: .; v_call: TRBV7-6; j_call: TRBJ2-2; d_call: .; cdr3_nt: TGTGCCAGCAGCTTAGCCCGGGGCACCGGGGAGCTGTTTTTT; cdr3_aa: CASSLARGTGELFF
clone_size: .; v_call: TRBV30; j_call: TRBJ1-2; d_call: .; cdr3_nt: TGTGCCTGGACGCCCTGGGGACATAACTATGGCTACACCTTC; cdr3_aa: CAWTPWGHNYGYTF
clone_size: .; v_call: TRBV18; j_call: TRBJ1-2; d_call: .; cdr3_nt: TGTGCCAGCTCACCGCAGAGGTCGGACTATGGCTACACCTTC; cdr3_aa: CASSPQRSDYGYTF
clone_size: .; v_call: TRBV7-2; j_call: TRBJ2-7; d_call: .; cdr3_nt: TGTGCCAGCAGCTTAGCGGACGGTTACGAGCAGTACTTC; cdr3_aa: CASSLADGYEQYF
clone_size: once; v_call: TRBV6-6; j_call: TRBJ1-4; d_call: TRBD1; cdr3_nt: TGTGCCAGCAGTCCAACAGGGGGTTCTAATGAAAAACTGTTTTTT; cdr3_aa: CASSPTGGSNEKLFF
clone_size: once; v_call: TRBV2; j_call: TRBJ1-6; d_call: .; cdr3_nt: TGTGCCAGCACTCAACTGGCGGGGTACGATAGCTCCTATAATTCACCCCTCCACTTT; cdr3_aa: CASTQLAGYDSSYNSPLHF
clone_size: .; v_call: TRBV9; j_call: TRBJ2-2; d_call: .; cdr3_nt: TGTGCCAGCAGCGTAGCGTACACCGGGGAGCTGTTTTTT; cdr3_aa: CASSVAYTGELFF
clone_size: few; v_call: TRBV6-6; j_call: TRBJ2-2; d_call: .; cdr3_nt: TGTGCCAGCAGTTACATCATCGGGGAGCTGTTTTTT; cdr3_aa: CASSYIIGELFF
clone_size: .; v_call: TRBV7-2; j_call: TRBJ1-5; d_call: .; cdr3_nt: TGTGCCAGCAGCTTAATGAAGCAGCCCCAGCATTTT; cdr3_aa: CASSLMKQPQHF
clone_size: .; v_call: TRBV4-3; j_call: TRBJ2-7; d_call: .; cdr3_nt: TGCGCCAGCAGCCAAGACGCCTCCTACGAGCAGTACTTC; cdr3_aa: CASSQDASYEQYF
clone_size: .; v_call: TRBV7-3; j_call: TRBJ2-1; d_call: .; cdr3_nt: TGTGCCAGCAGCAGAAGAAATTTGGATGAGCAGTTCTTC; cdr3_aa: CASSRRNLDEQFF
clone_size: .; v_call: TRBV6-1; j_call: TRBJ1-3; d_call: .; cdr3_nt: TGTGCGGGGGGGAGCTCTGGAAACACCATATATTTT; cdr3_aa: CAGGSSGNTIYF
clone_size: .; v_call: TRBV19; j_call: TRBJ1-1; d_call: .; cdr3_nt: TGTGCCAGTAGTGAGCAGGGGATGAACACTGAAGCTTTCTTT; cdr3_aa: CASSEQGMNTEAFF
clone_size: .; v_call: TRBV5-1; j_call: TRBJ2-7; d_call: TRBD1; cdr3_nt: TGCGCCAGCAGCTTTACGGGACAGTACGAGCAGTACTTC; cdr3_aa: CASSFTGQYEQYF
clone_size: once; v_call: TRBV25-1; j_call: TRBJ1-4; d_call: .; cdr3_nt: TGTGCCAGGGGAGGAGGGATAACAACTAATGAAAAACTGTTTTTT; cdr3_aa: CARGGGITTNEKLFF
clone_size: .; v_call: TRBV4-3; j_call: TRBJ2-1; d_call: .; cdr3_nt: TGCGCCAGCAGCCAGTCCCAGGTCTCCTACAATGAGCAGTTCTTC; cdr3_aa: CASSQSQVSYNEQFF
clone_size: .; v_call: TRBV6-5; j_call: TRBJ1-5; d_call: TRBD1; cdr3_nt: TGTGCCAGCAGTCGGGACAGAATGGATCAGCCCCAGCATTTT; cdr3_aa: CASSRDRMDQPQHF
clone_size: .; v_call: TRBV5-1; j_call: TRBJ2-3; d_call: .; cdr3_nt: TGCGCCAGCAGATCCGTCGAAGGGGGAGTCACAGATACGCAGTATTTT; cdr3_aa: CASRSVEGGVTDTQYF
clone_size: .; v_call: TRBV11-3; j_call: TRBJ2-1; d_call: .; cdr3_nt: TGTGCCAGCAGCTTGGGGAGAGGCTCCTACAATGAGCAGTTCTTC; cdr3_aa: CASSLGRGSYNEQFF
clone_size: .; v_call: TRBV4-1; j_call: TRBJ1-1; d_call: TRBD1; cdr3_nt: TGCGCCAGCAGCCAAGAAGAGACAGGGGGGAACACTGAAGCTTTCTTT; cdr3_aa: CASSQEETGGNTEAFF
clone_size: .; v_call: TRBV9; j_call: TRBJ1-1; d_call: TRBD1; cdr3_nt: TGTGCCAGCAGCATATCAACAGGGGCCCTGAACACTGAAGCTTTCTTT; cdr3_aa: CASSISTGALNTEAFF
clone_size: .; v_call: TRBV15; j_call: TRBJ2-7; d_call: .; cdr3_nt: TGTGCCACCAGCAGAGACAGGGGCACAATAACCGACGAGCAGTACTTC; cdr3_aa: CATSRDRGTITDEQYF
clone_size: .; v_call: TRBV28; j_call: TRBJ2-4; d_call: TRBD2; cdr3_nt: TGTGCCAGCAGTTTGGGCGGGAGGGCCATCATTCAGTACTTC; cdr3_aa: CASSLGGRAIIQYF
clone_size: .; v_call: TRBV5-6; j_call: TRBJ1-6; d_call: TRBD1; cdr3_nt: TGTGCCAGCACCTCAGGGGGGGTGACTTCACCCCTCCACTTT; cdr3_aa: CASTSGGVTSPLHF
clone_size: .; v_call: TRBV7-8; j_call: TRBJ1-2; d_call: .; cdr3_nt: TGTGCCAGCAGCTTAGAGAGGAACTATGGCTACACCTTC; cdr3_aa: CASSLERNYGYTF
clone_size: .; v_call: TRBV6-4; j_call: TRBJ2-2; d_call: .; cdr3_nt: TGTGCCAGCAGTCAAGACTTAACCGGGGAGCTGTTTTTT; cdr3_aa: CASSQDLTGELFF
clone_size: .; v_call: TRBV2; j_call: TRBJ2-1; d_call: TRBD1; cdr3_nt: TGTGCCAGCGTTGACAGGGGGCTTAGAAATGAGCAGTTCTTC; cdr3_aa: CASVDRGLRNEQFF
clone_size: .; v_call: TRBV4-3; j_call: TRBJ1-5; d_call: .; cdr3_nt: TGCGCCAGCAGCCAAGAACGGGGTCAGCCCCAGCATTTT; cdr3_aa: CASSQERGQPQHF
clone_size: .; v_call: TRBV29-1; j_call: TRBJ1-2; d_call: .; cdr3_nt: TGCAGCGTTGAAGACAGGGTAAATGGCTACACCTTC; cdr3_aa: CSVEDRVNGYTF